The T cell receptor beta chain under discussion was sequenced for a study of cytomegalovirus exposure and HLA in healthy donors. This table comes from immunoSEQ multiplex PCR, and its TCRdb copy is limited to in-frame clones, with some not included. The sample lists roughly 60,000 clones; 90% to 95% were seen once. Trimming took off 6 bases at V and 6 bases at J, with 9 bases between the two ends. This CDR3 has 11 residues. Germline CDR1 is MNHNS and CDR2 is SASEGT. Whole-study results and caveats: The study labeled 170 or so TCR beta chains cytomegalovirus-associated. Confirmation was obtained in vitro that a few CMV-associated chains are specific for CMV antigens. It was reportedly the case that the classifier diagnosed cytomegalovirus status with high specificity and sensitivity.

Concerning this clone itself: What it binds is unknown.

V and J are TRBV6-1 and TRBJ2-7; maybe TRBD1 (6 bases). The clonotype was recovered from a woman between 25 and 40 years old in good health and CMV-seronegative. The sequenced material came from PBMCs. The CDR3 DNA reads as TGTGCCAGCAGCGGACAGATCGAGCAGTACTTC. Its translation is CASSGQIEQYF.